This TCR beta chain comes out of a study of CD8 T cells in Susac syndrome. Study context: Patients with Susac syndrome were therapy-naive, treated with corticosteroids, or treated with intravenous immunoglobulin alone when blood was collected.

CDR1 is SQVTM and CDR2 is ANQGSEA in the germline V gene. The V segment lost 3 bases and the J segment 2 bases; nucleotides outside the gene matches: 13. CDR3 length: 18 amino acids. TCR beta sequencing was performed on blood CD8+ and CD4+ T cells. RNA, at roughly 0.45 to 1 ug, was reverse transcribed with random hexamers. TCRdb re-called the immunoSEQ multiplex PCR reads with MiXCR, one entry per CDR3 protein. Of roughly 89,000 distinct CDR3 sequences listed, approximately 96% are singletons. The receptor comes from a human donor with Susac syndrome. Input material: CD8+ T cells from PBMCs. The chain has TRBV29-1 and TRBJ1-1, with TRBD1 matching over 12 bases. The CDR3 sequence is CSVDGGTGGAEVNTEAFF. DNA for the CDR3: TGCAGCGTTGATGGCGGGACAGGGGGCGCGGAGGTAAACACTGAAGCTTTCTTT. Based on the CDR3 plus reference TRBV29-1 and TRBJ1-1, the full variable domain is SAVISQKPSRDICQRGTSLTIQCQVDSQVTMMFWYRQQPGQSLTLIATANQGSEATYESGFVIDKFPISRPNLTFSTLTVSNMSPEDSSIYLCSVDGGTGGAEVNTEAFFGQGTRLTVV.